What follows are 13 T cell receptor beta chains derived from one specimen sequenced in a study of glioma-infiltrating T cells. The iRepertoire nested amplicon-rescue multiplex PCR amplified TCR alpha and beta CDR3s from RNA. TCRdb called the multiplex PCR reads again in MiXCR, with one record for every CDR3 protein. Of 84,000 or so distinct CDR3 sequences in the sample, about a quarter were seen once. The sequencing sample was made of glioma tissue, nonneoplastic brain tissue, or PBMCs (not recorded which). These receptors all stem from a human donor with low-grade glioma or glioblastoma, undergoing nonglioma brain surgery, or in good health (not recorded which).

The chain recombines TRBV7-9 with TRBJ1-1, with D possibly TRBD1 on 5 matching bases. The CDR3 extends over 15 amino acids. The germline V and J ends were trimmed by 5 bases and 5 bases, with 18 bases remaining between them. Germline CDR1 reads SEHNR; CDR2 reads FQNEAQ (reference sequence). CDR3 loop: CASSPRRGGNTEAFF. The CDR3 coding sequence is TGTGCCAGCAGCCCCCGACGCGGGGGTAATACTGAAGCTTTCTTT.

This clonotype was counted many times. The chain joins TRBV16 to TRBJ1-5; 9 bases agree with TRBD1. J lost 5 bases, V lost 5 bases, and 1 base had no gene match. This CDR3 region has 13 residues. Germline V CDR1 and CDR2: KGHSY, FQNENV. The CDR3, as DNA: TGTGCCAGCAGCTGGACAGGGGATCAGCCCCAGCATTTT. Its protein product is CASSWTGDQPQHF.

This clonotype was seen repeatedly, ten times or more. CDR3 sequence: CSARPRRTSGNTIYF. In DNA form, the CDR3 reads TGCAGTGCTCGCCCCCGGAGGACCTCTGGAAACACCATATATTTT. The chain links TRBV20-1 to TRBJ1-3; D gene unclear. With 5 bases removed from V and 0 bases from J, the gap between germline ends came to 14 bases. CDR3 length: 15 amino acids. Germline CDR1 is DFQATT and CDR2 is SNEGSKA (reference sequence).

This clonotype was detected ten times or more. The chain is built from TRBV12-3 or TRBV12-4 and TRBJ1-2; D remains ambiguous. The CDR3 sequence is 12 residues long. V lost 3 bases and J lost 3, with 5 bases in between. The CDR3 coding sequence is TGTGCCAGCAGTTTCGAGGACTATGGCTACACCTTC. Its translation: CASSFEDYGYTF.

This clonotype was observed many times. This chain joins TRBV18 and TRBJ1-4, with 7 nucleotides matching TRBD1. Germline loops: CDR1 KGHSH, CDR2 LQKENI. V was clipped by 4 bases and J by 0 bases; unmatched bases: 5. The CDR3 contains 16 residues. CDR3 sequence (DNA): TGTGCCAGCTCACTGGGACAGATTGCAACTAATGAAAAACTGTTTTTT. It encodes CASSLGQIATNEKLFF.

This clonotype has a count of ten or more. The chain carries TRBV4-2 and TRBJ1-5; maybe TRBD1 (6 bases). CDR1 is LGHNA, CDR2 YNFKEQ, per germline. The CDR3 extends over 19 amino acids. V lost 0 bases, J lost 4 bases, and 22 bases lay in between. CDR3 sequence reads: CASSQDGRSGVRGNQPQHF. The DNA for the CDR3 is TGTGCCAGCAGCCAAGATGGGCGGTCAGGGGTTCGTGGAAATCAGCCCCAGCATTTT.

This clonotype was picked up many times. This chain joins TRBV15 and TRBJ1-1; D gene ambiguous. Trimming took 0 bases from V and 0 from J, leaving 11 bases between them. Germline-derived CDR1 and CDR2 are LNHNV and YYDKDF (reference sequence). CDR3 size: 16 residues. Here the CDR3 reads CATSRDPRALNTEAFF. CDR3 nucleotide sequence: TGTGCCACCAGCAGAGATCCCCGCGCTTTGAACACTGAAGCTTTCTTT.

This clonotype was observed many times. The chain recombines TRBV20-1 with TRBJ2-7, with TRBD2 identical over 11 bases. V lost 3 bases to trimming and J lost 0 bases; unmatched junction nucleotides: 7. Looked up from germline, CDR1 is DFQATT and CDR2 is SNEGSKA (reference sequence). The CDR3 spans 16 residues. CDR3 coding DNA: TGCAGTGCTAGCCCCCGACTAGCGGGACACTCCTACGAGCAGTACTTC. Translated: CSASPRLAGHSYEQYF.

Concerning this clonotype itself: The junction shows a germline mismatch at one end, possibly a read error. This rearrangement joins TRBV5-1 to TRBJ1-1; D call uncertain. This CDR3 contains 15 residues. CDR1 SGHRS and CDR2 YFSETQ come from the germline V gene. CDR3 sequence: CANSSAGSMDTEAFF. CDR3 DNA: TGCGCCAACAGCTCGGCCGGGAGCATGGACACTGAAGCTTTCTTT.

This clonotype was observed at least ten times. This rearrangement joins TRBV4-1 to TRBJ2-4; 9 nucleotides align to TRBD2. This CDR3 spans 17 amino acids. V lost 1 base and J lost 8; bases outside the gene matches: 12. Per the germline V gene, CDR1 is MGHRA and CDR2 is YSYEKL. CDR3 loop: CASSQGGWREGRHIQYF. The CDR3, as DNA: TGCGCCAGCAGCCAAGGAGGGTGGCGGGAGGGCAGGCACATTCAGTACTTC.

This clonotype was seen at least ten times. V gene TRBV7-2 combines with J gene TRBJ2-3; possible D gene TRBD2, 6 bases. With 5 bases removed from V and 6 bases from J, the gap between germline ends came to 15 bases. This CDR3 comprises 14 residues. Germline CDR1 SGHTA, CDR2 FQGNSA. The CDR3 loop reads CASSIGLTPDTQYF. In DNA, the CDR3 is TGTGCCAGCAGCATTGGACTAACTCCGGATACGCAGTATTTT. The whole variable domain, remainder taken from reference TRBV7-2 and TRBJ2-3, is GAGVSQSPSNKVTEKGKDVELRCDPISGHTALYWYRQSLGQGLEFLIYFQGNSAPDKSGLPSDRFSAERTGGSVSTLTIQRTQQEDSAVYLCASSIGLTPDTQYFGPGTRLTVL.

This clonotype was seen ten or more times. This sequence joins TRBV29-1 and TRBJ1-3; D not certain. Trimming left V 6 bases short and J 2 bases short, with 14 bases between. The CDR3 is made up of 14 amino acids. Germline V gene sequence: CDR1 SQVTM, CDR2 ANQGSEA. CDR3 residues: CSVRQTFTGNTIYF. DNA for the CDR3: TGCAGCGTCCGGCAGACGTTTACTGGAAACACCATATATTTT. Supplemented by reference TRBV29-1 and TRBJ1-3, the full variable domain reads SAVISQKPSRDICQRGTSLTIQCQVDSQVTMMFWYRQQPGQSLTLIATANQGSEATYESGFVIDKFPISRPNLTFSTLTVSNMSPEDSSIYLCSVRQTFTGNTIYFGEGSWLTVV.

This clonotype appeared a few times. V is TRBV19 and J is TRBJ2-1; TRBD2 is a possible D gene (6 bases). Germline CDR1 LNHDA, CDR2 SQIVND (reference sequence). V was shortened by 3 bases and J by 6 bases, with 21 bases between the two germline ends. This CDR3 comprises 17 residues. CDR3: CASSILPSAARGNEQFF. The CDR3 bases are TGTGCCAGTAGTATCCTCCCTAGCGCCGCTCGAGGCAATGAGCAGTTCTTC.